The clone carrying this TCR beta chain was recorded at least ten times. This sample is drawn from a study of T cells in Graves' hyperthyroidism and ophthalmopathy. J gave up 5 bases and V 3 bases, and 7 bases lay outside the gene matches. CDR3 length equals 15 residues. CDR1 is MNHNS, CDR2 SASEGT, per germline. The investigators amplified TCR beta CDR3 regions from RNA transcripts. First-round RT-PCR with HTBI primers amplified the TCR CDR3 region. Using its own MiXCR run on the multiplex PCR reads, TCRdb lists one record per CDR3 protein. This table has 350,000 or so distinct CDR3 sequences, around a sixth appearing once.

Sequencing was done on a sample of blood. The genes are TRBV6-1 and TRBJ2-5; the match to TRBD1 covers 9 bases. The TCR was taken from a woman aged 45-60 years with Graves' hyperthyroidism. CDR3 nucleotides: TGTGCCAGCAGTGACCCGGGACAGGGAGTGGAGACCCAGTACTTC. It encodes CASSDPGQGVETQYF.